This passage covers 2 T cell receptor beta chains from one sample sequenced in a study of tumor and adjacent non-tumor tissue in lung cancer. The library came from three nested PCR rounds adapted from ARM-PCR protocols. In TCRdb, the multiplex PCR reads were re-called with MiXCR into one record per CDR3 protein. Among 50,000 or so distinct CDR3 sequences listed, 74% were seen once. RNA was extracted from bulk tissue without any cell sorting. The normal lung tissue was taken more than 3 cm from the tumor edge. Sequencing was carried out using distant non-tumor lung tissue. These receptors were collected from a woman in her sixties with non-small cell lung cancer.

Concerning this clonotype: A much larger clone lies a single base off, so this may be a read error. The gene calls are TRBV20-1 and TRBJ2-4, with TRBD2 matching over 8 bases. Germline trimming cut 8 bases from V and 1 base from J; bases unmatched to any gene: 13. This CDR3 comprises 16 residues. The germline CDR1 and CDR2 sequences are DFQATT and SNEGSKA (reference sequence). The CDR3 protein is CSPGLVGGEAKNIQYF. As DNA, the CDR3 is TGCAGTCCGGGACTAGTGGGGGGTGAGGCCAAAAACATTCAGTACTTC.

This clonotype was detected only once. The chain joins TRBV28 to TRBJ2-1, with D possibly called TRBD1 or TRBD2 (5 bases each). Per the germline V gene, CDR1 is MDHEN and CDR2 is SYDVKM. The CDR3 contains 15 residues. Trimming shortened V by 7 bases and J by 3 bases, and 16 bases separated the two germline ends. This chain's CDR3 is CASTAIGTCYNEQFF. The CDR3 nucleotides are TGTGCCAGCACCGCAATAGGGACGTGCTACAATGAGCAGTTCTTC.